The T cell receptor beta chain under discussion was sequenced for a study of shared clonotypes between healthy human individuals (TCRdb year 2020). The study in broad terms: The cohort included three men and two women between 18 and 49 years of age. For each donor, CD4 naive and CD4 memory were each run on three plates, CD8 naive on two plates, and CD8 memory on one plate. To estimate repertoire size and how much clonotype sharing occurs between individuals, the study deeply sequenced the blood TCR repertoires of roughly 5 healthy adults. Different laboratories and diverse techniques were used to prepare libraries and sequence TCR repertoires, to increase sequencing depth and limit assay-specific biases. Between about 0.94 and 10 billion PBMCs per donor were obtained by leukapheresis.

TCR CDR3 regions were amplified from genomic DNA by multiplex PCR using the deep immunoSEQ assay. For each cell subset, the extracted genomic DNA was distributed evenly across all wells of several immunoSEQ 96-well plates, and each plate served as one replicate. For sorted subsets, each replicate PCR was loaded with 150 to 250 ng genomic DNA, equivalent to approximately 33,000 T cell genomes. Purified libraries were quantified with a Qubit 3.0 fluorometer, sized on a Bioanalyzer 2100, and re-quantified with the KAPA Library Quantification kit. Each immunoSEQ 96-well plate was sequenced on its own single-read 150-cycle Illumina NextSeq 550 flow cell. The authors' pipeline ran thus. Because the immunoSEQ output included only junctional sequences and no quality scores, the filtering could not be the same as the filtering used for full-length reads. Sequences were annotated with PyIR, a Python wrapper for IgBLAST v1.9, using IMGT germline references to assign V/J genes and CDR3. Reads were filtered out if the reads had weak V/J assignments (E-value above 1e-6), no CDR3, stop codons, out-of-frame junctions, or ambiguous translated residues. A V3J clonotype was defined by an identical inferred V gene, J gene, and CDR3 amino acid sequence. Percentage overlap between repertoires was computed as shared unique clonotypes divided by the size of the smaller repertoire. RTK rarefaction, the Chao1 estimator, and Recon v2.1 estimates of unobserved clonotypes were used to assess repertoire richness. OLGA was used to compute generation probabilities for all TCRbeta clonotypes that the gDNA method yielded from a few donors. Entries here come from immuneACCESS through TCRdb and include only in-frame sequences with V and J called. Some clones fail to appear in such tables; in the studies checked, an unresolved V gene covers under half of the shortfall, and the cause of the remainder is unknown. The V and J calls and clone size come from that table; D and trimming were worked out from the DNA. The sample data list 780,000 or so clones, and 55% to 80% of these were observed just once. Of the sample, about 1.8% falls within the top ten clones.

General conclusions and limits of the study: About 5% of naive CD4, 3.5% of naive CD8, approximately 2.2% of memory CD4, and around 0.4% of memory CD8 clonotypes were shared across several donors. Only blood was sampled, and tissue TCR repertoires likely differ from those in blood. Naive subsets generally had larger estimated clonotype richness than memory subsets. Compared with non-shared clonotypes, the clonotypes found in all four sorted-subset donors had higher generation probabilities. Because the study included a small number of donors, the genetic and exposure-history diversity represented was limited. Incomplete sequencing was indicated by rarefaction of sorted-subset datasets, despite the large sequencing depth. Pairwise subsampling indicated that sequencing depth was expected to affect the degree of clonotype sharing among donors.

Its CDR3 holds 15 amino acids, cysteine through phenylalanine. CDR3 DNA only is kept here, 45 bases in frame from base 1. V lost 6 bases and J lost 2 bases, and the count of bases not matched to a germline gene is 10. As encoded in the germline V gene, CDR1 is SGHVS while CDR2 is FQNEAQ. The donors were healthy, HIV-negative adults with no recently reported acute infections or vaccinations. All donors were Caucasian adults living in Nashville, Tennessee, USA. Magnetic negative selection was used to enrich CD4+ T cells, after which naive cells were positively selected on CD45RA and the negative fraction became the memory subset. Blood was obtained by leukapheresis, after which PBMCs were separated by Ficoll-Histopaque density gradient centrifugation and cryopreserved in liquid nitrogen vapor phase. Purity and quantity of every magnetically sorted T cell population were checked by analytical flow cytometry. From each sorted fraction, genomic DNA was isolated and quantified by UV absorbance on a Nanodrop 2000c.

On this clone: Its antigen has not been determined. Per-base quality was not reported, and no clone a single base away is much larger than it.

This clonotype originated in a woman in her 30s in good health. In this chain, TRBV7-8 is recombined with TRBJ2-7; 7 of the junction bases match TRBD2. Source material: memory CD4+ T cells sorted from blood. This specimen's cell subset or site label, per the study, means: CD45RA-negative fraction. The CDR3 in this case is CASSTPRTSPYEQYF. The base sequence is TGTGCCAGCAGTACCCCCAGGACTAGTCCCTACGAGCAGTACTTC. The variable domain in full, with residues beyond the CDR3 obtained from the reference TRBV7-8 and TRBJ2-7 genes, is GAGVSQSPRYKVAKRGQDVALRCDPISGHVSLFWYQQALGQGPEFLTYFQNEAQLDKSGLPSDRFFAERPEGSVSTLKIQRTQQEDSAVYLCASSTPRTSPYEQYFGPGTRLTVT.